A selection of T cell receptor beta chains follows, all from one sample in a study of tumor and adjacent non-tumor tissue in lung cancer. TCRdb passed the multiplex PCR reads through MiXCR, listing each CDR3 protein once. The sample contains around 79,000 distinct CDR3 sequences, roughly two thirds of which appear only once. The specimen was lung tumor tissue. The receptors originated from a woman aged 40-49 years with non-small cell lung cancer. The CDR3 runs from the conserved cysteine through the conserved F or W. A D gene is named only where the DNA matches it firmly. Clone size is given for some rows only: seen once, a few or many times, or a class if the clone is expanded.

cdr3_length j_call v_call clone_size d_call cdr3_nt cdr3_aa
15 TRBJ2-7 TRBV6-1 NA NA TGTGTCAGCAGTCAAGAGGAGGGGGCACCCTACGAGCAGTACTTC CVSSQEEGAPYEQYF
15 TRBJ1-1 TRBV29-1 NA NA TGCAGCGTAGATCCCCCAGGGACGCGGTGGACTGAAGCTTTCTTC CSVDPPGTRWTEAFF
15 TRBJ1-1 TRBV6-5 once NA TGTGCCAGCAGTTACCATGGACGCCAGAACACTGAAGCTTTCTTT CASSYHGRQNTEAFF
16 TRBJ1-5 TRBV20-1 NA TRBD1 TGCAGTGCTTCTTACCGGGACAGGGGCCACGATCAATCCCAGCATTTT CSASYRDRGHDQSQHF
15 TRBJ1-4 TRBV30 many NA TGTGCCTGGAGTGTACTTGGGGGGACTAATGAAAAACTGTTTTTT CAWSVLGGTNEKLFF
17 TRBJ2-3 TRBV14 NA TRBD2 TGTGCCAGCACCCAAGACGCGGGAGTTGATGGCACAGATACGCAATATTTT CASTQDAGVDGTDTQYF
16 TRBJ1-5 TRBV11-2 NA NA TGTGTCAACAGCTATGGGGGTCAGGATAGCAATCAGCCCCAGCATTTT CVNSYGGQDSNQPQHF
14 TRBJ2-1 TRBV10-1 NA TRBD2 TGCGCCGGCAGTGAGAGCGGGGACTACAATGAGCAGTTCTTC CAGSESGDYNEQFF
13 TRBJ2-3 TRBV6-1 NA NA TGCGCCAGCAGTGGACCCCCTATGGATACGCAGTATTTT CASSGPPMDTQYF
13 TRBJ1-2 TRBV12-3/TRBV12-4 medium-sized TRBD1 TGTGCCAGCAGTTTTGGACAGGGGAGGGGCTACACCTTC CASSFGQGRGYTF
17 TRBJ2-3 TRBV5-1 NA NA TGCGCCAGCAGCTTGGTAACTAAAGGGGGGGGAGAAGATACGCAGTATTTT CASSLVTKGGGEDTQYF
18 TRBJ2-5 TRBV6-1 few NA TGTGCCAGCAGTTACGGCGTGGGTAGGGTCGGCCTCCGGGGGACCCAGTACTTC CASSYGVGRVGLRGTQYF
19 TRBJ2-5 TRBV6-6 NA NA TGTGTCAGCAGTTACATCTTCGGATTTGATTGGGACAAGCAAGAGACCCAGTACTTC CVSSYIFGFDWDKQETQYF
16 TRBJ1-1 TRBV11-1 few NA TGTACCAGCAGCTTGATGAGGGGCTCGGTGAACACTGAAGCTTTCTTT CTSSLMRGSVNTEAFF
16 TRBJ2-1 TRBV29-1 once TRBD2 TGCAGCGTTGGAGCCCCCAAGCGGGAGTCCTGCAATGAGCAGTTATTC CSVGAPKRESCNEQLF
12 TRBJ2-7 TRBV20-1 many NA TGCAGTGCTAGAGTGGACTATGCCGAGCAGTACTTC CSARVDYAEQYF
14 TRBJ2-7 TRBV6-1 many TRBD1 TGTGCCAGCAGCCCGACAGGGAAGATTTACGAGCAGTACTTC CASSPTGKIYEQYF
14 TRBJ2-2 TRBV7-9 NA TRBD1 TGTACCAGCAGCCCGCAGGGGGACACCGGGGAGCCGTTTTTT CTSSPQGDTGEPFF
15 TRBJ2-2 TRBV29-1 NA TRBD1 TGTAGCGTTGAAGGCAGGGGGCGTATGACCGGGAAGCTGTTTTTT CSVEGRGRMTGKLFF
14 TRBJ2-5 TRBV11-2 NA NA TGTGTCAGCATCTTACGCCTAGACCAAGAGACTCAGTACTTC CVSILRLDQETQYF
13 TRBJ1-1 TRBV6-1 once TRBD1 TGTGTCAGCAGCGGGACAGAGTACACTGAAGCTTTCTTT CVSSGTEYTEAFF
13 TRBJ2-1 TRBV4-2 NA TRBD2 TGTGCCAGCAGCAAAGGACTAGTCGATAAGCACTTCTTC CASSKGLVDKHFF
15 TRBJ2-3 TRBV11-3 NA NA TGTGCCAGCAGTCCGGGGCTAGAGGACACAGATACACAGTATTTT CASSPGLEDTDTQYF
15 TRBJ1-2 TRBV12-3/TRBV12-4 NA NA TGTGCCAGCAGTTTCCCCAGGGGAGCTAACAATGGCTACACCTTC CASSFPRGANNGYTF
13 TRBJ2-7 TRBV29-1 NA NA NA CSVGPGTGYEEYF
14 TRBJ1-1 TRBV6-6 NA TRBD1 TGTGCCATTGGACCAGGGGGCGCGGACACTGAAGCTTTCTTT CAIGPGGADTEAFF
14 TRBJ1-1 TRBV11-2 NA NA TGTGCCAGTAGCACGCGGCACGGGCGCGCCGAAGCTTTCTTT CASSTRHGRAEAFF
14 TRBJ2-7 TRBV11-2 medium-sized NA TGTGCCAGCAGCTTACAGTTAGCCGTCCACGAGCAGTACTTC CASSLQLAVHEQYF
17 TRBJ2-2 TRBV12-5 NA TRBD1 TGTCCTAGTGGTTCACTCCGGACAGGGCAAACGGGGAGGGAGCTGTTTTTT CPSGSLRTGQTGRELFF
14 TRBJ2-5 TRBV11-2 NA TRBD1 TGTGCCATCAGCTATCGGACAGGGCAAGAGACCCAGTACTTC CAISYRTGQETQYF
15 TRBJ2-2 TRBV6-5 few TRBD1 TGTGCCAGCAGTCTAACGACAGGGGGGTCGGGGGAGATGTATTTT CASSLTTGGSGEMYF
13 TRBJ1-2 TRBV25-1 NA NA TGTGCCAGCAGTGAGTTGAAGGGGAACGGCTACGCCTTC CASSELKGNGYAF
12 TRBJ2-1 TRBV6-2/TRBV6-3 NA NA TGTGCCAGCAGTTCCCTGACAGGAGAGCAGTTCTTC CASSSLTGEQFF
16 TRBJ1-4 TRBV4-1 NA TRBD1 TGCGCCAGCATCCAAGATCTTGCCAGGGGGCTTGGGAAACTGTTTTTT CASIQDLARGLGKLFF
17 TRBJ2-3 TRBV14 NA NA TGTACCAGCAGCCAAGACACGGGAATTGATGGCATAGATACGCAGTATTTT CTSSQDTGIDGIDTQYF
15 TRBJ2-5 TRBV11-2 NA NA TGTGCCAGCAGCCGGTCCACCGGTGGGCGGGAGACCCAGTACTTC CASSRSTGGRETQYF
14 TRBJ2-7 TRBV5-1 NA NA TGCGCCATCAGTTTGGAACGGGAAGGAGACGAGCAGTACTTC CAISLEREGDEQYF
13 TRBJ2-1 TRBV10-2 NA TRBD2 TGCGCCATCAGCGAGCGGGAGGGCAATGAGCAGTTCTTC CAISEREGNEQFF
13 TRBJ1-1 TRBV28 few NA TGTGCCAGCAGACCGACACCGAACACTGAAGCTTTCTTT CASRPTPNTEAFF
15 TRBJ2-3 TRBV11-2 NA TRBD2 TGTGTCAGCAGCTTAAGCGGGGGTAGCATAGATACGAAGTATTTT CVSSLSGGSIDTKYF
12 TRBJ2-3 TRBV16 NA NA TGTGCCAGCAGCCAATCGGGAGATACGCAGTATTTT CASSQSGDTQYF
12 TRBJ1-4 TRBV28 NA NA TGTGCCAGCAGTTCCGACCAGGAAAAACTATTTTTT CASSSDQEKLFF
13 TRBJ2-3 TRBV29-1 NA NA TGTAGCGTTTGGGGGTCTTCCACACATACGCAGTATTTT CSVWGSSTHTQYF
14 TRBJ1-1 TRBV9 NA NA TGTGCCAGCAGCCGGGACTACATGAACACTGAAGCTTTCTTT CASSRDYMNTEAFF
15 TRBJ1-5 TRBV6-2/TRBV6-3 NA NA TGCGCCAGCAGTTCCCGACCGGCCCGCAGTCAGCCCCAGCATTTC CASSSRPARSQPQHF
14 TRBJ1-1 TRBV13 once NA TGTGCCTGCAGCCCGGTGCCAGTGAACAATGAAGCTTTCTTT CACSPVPVNNEAFF
16 TRBJ2-2 TRBV11-1 NA TRBD1 TGTGCCAGCAGAACCTCCGGGACAGGGAACACCGGGGAGCTGTTTTTT CASRTSGTGNTGELFF